This paragraph covers one TCR beta chain sequence. This specimen belongs to a study of T-cell reconstitution after alpha-beta-depleted transplantation in children. CDR1 and CDR2 from the germline V gene are MNHEY and SMNVEV (reference sequence). Trimming shortened V by 6 bases and J by 4 bases, and 6 bases separated the two germline ends. This CDR3 is built from 12 residues. It was with unique molecular identifiers that the TCRbeta library was prepared. TCRdb analysed the PCR reads with MiXCR anew, one entry per CDR3 protein. Of about 370,000 distinct CDR3 sequences in the sample, roughly 21% were seen once.

The TCR sequence derives from a human donor who donated a stem cell graft to a child with acute myeloid leukemia. Material: PBMCs from the stem cell graft donor, obtained from the stem cell graft. The chain joins TRBV27 to TRBJ2-2, with no clear D. The CDR3 DNA follows: TGTGCCAGCAGACGTATCACCGGGGAGCTGTTTTTT. Its protein is CASRRITGELFF.